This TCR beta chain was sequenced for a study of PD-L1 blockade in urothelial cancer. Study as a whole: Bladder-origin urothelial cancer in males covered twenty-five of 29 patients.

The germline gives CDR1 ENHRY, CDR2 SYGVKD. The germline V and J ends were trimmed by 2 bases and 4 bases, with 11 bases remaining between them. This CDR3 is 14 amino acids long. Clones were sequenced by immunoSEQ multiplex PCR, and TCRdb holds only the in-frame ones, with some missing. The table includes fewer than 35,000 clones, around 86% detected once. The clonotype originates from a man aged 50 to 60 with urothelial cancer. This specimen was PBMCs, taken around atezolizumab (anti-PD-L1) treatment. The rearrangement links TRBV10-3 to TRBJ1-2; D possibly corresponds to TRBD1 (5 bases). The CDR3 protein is CAISEQQGRYGYTF. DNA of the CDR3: TGTGCCATCAGTGAGCAGCAGGGCCGCTATGGCTACACCTTC.